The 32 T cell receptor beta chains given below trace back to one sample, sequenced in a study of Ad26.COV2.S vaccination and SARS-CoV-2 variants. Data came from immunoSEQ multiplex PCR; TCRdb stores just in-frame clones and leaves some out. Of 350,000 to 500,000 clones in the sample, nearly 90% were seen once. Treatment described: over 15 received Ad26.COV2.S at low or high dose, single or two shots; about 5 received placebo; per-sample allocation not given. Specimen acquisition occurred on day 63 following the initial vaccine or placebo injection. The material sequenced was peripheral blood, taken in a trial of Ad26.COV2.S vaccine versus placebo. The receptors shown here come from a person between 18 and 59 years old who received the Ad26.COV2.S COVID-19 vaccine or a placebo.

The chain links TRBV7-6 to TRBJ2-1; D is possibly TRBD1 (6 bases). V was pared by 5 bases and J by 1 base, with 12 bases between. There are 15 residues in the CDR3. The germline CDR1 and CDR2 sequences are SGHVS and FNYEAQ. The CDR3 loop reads CASSILQGSYNEQFF. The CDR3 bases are TGTGCCAGCAGCATACTACAGGGATCCTACAATGAGCAGTTCTTC.

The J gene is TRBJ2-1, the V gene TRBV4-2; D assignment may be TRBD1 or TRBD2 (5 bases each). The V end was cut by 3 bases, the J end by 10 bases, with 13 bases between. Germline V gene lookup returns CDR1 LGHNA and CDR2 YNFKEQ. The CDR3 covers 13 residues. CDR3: CASSHARGGEQFF. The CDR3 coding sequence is TGTGCCAGCAGCCATGCTCGTGGGGGAGAGCAGTTCTTC.

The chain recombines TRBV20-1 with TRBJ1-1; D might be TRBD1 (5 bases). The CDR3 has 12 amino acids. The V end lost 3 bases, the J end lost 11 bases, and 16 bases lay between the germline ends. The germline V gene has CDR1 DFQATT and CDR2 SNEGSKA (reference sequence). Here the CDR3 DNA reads TGCAGTGCTAGTGAAGGGGAGCGTTGGGCTTTCTTT. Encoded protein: CSASEGERWAFF.

The CDR3 loop reads CASSLARRDRVGNQPQHF. DNA of the CDR3: TGTGCCAGCAGCTTAGCGCGACGGGACAGGGTGGGCAATCAGCCCCAGCATTTT. The V and J genes are TRBV7-8 and TRBJ1-5; TRBD1 matches 9 bases. Trimming removed 0 bases from V and 2 bases from J; junction bases left unmatched: 8. CDR1 SGHVS and CDR2 FQNEAQ come from the germline V gene. This CDR3 is 18 amino acids long. The variable domain in full, completed from reference TRBV7-8 and TRBJ1-5, reads GAGVSQSPRYKVAKRGQDVALRCDPISGHVSLFWYQQALGQGPEFLTYFQNEAQLDKSGLPSDRFFAERPEGSVSTLKIQRTQQEDSAVYLCASSLARRDRVGNQPQHFGDGTRLSIL.

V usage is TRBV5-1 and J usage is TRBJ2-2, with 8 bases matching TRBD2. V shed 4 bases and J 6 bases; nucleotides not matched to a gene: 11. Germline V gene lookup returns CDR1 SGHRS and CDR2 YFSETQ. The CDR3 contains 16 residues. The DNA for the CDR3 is TGCGCCAGCAGCCTCCGGGGGGGGCCGGATGCCGGGGAGCTGTTTTTT. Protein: CASSLRGGPDAGELFF.

The CDR3 spells CASSPALGNGYTF. The CDR3 coding sequence is TGTGCCAGCAGCCCGGCGCTGGGGAATGGCTACACCTTC. The chain carries TRBV5-4 and TRBJ1-2, with D uncertain. CDR1 and CDR2 (germline): SGHNT, YYREEE (reference sequence). The CDR3 is 13 amino acids. Trimming took 4 bases from V and 6 from J, leaving 13 bases between them.

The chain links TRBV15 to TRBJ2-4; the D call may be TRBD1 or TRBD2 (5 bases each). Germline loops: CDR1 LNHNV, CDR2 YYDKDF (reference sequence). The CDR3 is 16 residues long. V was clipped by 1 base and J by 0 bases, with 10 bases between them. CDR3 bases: TGTGCCACCAGCAGAGGAGGGGTACTAGCCAAAAACATTCAGTACTTC. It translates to CATSRGGVLAKNIQYF.

This CDR3 reads CASSLRGRYGYTF. In DNA form, the CDR3 reads TGTGCCAGCAGCTTAAGGGGAAGATATGGCTACACCTTC. This chain links TRBV7-2 with TRBJ1-2; tentatively, D is TRBD1 (5 bases). Germline V gives CDR1 SGHTA, CDR2 FQGNSA. The CDR3 consists of 13 residues. The V gene lost 2 bases and the J gene lost 5 bases, with 9 bases spanning the gap.

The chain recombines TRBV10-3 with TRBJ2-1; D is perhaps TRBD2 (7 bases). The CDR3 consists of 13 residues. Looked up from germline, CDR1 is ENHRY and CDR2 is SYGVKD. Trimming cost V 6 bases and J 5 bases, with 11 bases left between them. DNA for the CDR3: TGTGCCATCAGGGGGGGGCCCCACAATGAGCAGTTCTTC. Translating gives CAIRGGPHNEQFF.

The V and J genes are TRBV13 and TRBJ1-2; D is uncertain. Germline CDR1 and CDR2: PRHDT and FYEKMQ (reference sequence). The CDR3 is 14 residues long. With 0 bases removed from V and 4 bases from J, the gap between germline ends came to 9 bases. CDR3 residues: CASSLGDWIYGYTF. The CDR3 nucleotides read TGTGCCAGCAGCTTAGGGGACTGGATCTATGGCTACACCTTC. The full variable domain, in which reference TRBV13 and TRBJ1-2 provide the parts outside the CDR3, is AAGVIQSPRHLIKEKRETATLKCYPIPRHDTVYWYQQGPGQDPQFLISFYEKMQSDKGSIPDRFSAQQFSDYHSELNMSSLELGDSALYFCASSLGDWIYGYTFGSGTRLTVV.

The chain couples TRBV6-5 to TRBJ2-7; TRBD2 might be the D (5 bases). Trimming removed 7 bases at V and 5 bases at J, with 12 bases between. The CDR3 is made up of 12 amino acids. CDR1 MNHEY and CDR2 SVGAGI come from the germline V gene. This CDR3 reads CASTFTGDEQYV. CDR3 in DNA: TGTGCCAGCACTTTCACCGGGGACGAGCAGTACGTC.

Written as DNA, the CDR3 is TGCGCCAGCCAACTAAACCGGGACAGACAAGAGACCCAGTACTTC. The encoded protein is CASQLNRDRQETQYF. The rearrangement links TRBV10-1 to TRBJ2-5; TRBD1 matches 7 bases. Germline CDR1 WNHNN, CDR2 SYGVQD (reference sequence). This CDR3 comprises 15 residues. V shed 8 bases, J shed 2 bases, and the junction held 11 bases outside the gene matches.

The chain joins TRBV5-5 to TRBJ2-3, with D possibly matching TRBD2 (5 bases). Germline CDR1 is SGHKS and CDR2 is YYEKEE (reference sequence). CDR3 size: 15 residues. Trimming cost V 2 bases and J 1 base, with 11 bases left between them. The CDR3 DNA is TGTGCCAGCAGCTTTTGGAGGTCGGGCACAGATACGCAGTATTTT. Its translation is CASSFWRSGTDTQYF.

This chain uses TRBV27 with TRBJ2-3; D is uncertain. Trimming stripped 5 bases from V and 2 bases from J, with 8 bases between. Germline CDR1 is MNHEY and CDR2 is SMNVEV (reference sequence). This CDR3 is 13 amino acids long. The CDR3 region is CASSPYNTDTQYF. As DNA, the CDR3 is TGTGCCAGCAGTCCGTATAACACAGATACGCAGTATTTT.

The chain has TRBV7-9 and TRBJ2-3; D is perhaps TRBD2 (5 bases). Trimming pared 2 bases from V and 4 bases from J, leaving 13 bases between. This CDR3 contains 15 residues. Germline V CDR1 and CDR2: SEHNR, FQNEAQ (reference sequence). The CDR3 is CASSLFAAGPDTQYF. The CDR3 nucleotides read TGTGCCAGCAGCTTATTTGCGGCGGGCCCAGATACGCAGTATTTT.

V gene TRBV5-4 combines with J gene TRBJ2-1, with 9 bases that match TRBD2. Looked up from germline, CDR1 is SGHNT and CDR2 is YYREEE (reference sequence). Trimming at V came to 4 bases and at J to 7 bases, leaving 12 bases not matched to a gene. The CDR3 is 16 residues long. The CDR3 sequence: CASSPGGSGSSNEQFF. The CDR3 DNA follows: TGTGCCAGCAGCCCCGGTGGTAGCGGGAGTAGTAATGAGCAGTTCTTC.

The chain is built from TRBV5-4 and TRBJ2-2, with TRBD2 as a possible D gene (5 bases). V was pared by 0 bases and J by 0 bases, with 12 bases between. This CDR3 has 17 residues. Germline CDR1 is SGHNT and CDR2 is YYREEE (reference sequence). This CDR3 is CASSLGGPRANTGELFF. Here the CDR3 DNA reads TGTGCCAGCAGCTTGGGTGGGCCGCGGGCGAACACCGGGGAGCTGTTTTTT.

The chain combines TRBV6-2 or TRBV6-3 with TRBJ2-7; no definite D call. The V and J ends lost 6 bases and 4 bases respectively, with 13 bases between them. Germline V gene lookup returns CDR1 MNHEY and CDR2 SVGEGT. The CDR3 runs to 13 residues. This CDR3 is CASSRPTNYEQYV. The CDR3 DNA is TGTGCCAGCAGCCGTCCTACAAATTACGAGCAGTACGTC.

CDR3 residues: CASSLPPTLSRTGGEQYF. As DNA, the CDR3 is TGTGCCAGCAGCTTGCCGCCCACTTTAAGTCGAACAGGAGGCGAGCAGTACTTC. The chain links TRBV5-4 to TRBJ2-7; D might be TRBD1 or TRBD2, each matching 5 bases. CDR1 and CDR2 from the germline V gene are SGHNT and YYREEE (reference sequence). V lost 1 base and J 6 bases, leaving 26 bases between the germline ends. This CDR3 comprises 18 residues.

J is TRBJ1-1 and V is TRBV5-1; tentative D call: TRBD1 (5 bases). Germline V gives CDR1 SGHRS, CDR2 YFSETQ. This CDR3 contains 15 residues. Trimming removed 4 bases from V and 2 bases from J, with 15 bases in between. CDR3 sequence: CASSPSGGINTEAFF. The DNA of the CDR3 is TGCGCCAGCAGCCCCTCGGGGGGTATAAACACTGAAGCTTTCTTT.

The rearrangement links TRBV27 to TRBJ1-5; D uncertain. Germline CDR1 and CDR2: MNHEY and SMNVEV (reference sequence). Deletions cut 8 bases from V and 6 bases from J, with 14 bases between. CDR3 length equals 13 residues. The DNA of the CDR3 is TGTGCCAGCGGTCGTTTTATGTCTCAGCCCCAGCATTTT. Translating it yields CASGRFMSQPQHF.

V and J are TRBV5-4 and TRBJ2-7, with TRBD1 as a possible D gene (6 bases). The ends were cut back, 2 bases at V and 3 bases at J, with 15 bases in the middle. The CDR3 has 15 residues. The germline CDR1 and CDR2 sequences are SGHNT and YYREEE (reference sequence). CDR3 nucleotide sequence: TGTGCCAGCAGCTTACAGGGAAGGAATATCTACGAGCAGTACTTC. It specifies CASSLQGRNIYEQYF. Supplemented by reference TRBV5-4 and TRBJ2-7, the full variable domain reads ETGVTQSPTHLIKTRGQQVTLRCSSQSGHNTVSWYQQALGQGPQFIFQYYREEENGRGNFPPRFSGLQFPNYSSELNVNALELDDSALYLCASSLQGRNIYEQYFGPGTRLTVT.

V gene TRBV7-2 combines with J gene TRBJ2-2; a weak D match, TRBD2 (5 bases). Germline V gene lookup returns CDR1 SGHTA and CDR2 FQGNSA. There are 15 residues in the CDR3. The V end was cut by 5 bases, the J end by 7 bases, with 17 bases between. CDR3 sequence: CASSPRYSGDGELFF. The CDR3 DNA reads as TGTGCCAGCAGCCCCCGGTACTCCGGGGACGGGGAGCTGTTTTTT.

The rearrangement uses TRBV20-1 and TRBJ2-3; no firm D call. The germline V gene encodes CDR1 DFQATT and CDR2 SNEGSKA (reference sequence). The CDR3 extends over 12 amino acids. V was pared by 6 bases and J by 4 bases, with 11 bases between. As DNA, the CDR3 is TGCAGTGCCAGTATTCAATCAGATACGCAGTATTTT. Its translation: CSASIQSDTQYF.

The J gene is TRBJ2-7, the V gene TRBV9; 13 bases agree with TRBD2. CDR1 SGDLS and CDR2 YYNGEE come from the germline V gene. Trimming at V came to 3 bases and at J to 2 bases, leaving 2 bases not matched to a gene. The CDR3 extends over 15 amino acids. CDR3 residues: CASSAGLAGPYEQYV. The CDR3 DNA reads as TGTGCCAGCAGCGCGGGACTAGCGGGACCCTACGAGCAGTACGTC.

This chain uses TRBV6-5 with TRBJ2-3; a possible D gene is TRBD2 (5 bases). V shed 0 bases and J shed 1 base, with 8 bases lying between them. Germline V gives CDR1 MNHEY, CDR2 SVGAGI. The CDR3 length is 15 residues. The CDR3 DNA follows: TGTGCCAGCAGTTACTCCACAGCGGGCACAGATACGCAGTATTTT. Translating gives CASSYSTAGTDTQYF.

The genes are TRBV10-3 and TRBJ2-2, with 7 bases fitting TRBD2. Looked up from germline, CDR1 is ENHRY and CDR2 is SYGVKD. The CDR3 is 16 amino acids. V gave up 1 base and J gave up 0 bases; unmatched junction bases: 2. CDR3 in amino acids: CAISEWGGTNTGELFF. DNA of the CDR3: TGTGCCATCAGTGAGTGGGGGGGGACGAACACCGGGGAGCTGTTTTTT.

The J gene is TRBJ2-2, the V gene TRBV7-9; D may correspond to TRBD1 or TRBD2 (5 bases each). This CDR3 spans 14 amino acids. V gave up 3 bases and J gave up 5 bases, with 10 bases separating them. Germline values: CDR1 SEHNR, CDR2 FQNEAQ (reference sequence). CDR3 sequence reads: CASSFRAGTGELFF. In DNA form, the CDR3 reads TGTGCCAGCAGCTTCAGGGCGGGTACCGGGGAGCTGTTTTTT.

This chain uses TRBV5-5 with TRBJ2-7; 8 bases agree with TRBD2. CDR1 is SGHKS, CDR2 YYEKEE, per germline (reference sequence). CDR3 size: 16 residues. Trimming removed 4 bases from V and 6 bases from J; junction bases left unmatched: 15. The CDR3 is CASSRSGSGARGEQYF. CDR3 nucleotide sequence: TGTGCCAGCAGCCGTAGCGGTAGCGGGGCTCGTGGCGAGCAGTACTTC.

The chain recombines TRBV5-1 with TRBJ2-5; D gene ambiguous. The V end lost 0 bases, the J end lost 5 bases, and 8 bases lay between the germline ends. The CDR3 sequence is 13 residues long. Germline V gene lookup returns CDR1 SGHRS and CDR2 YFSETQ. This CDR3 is CASSLAADETQYF. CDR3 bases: TGCGCCAGCAGCTTGGCGGCAGATGAGACCCAGTACTTC. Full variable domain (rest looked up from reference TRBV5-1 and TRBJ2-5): KAGVTQTPRYLIKTRGQQVTLSCSPISGHRSVSWYQQTPGQGLQFLFEYFSETQRNKGNFPGRFSGRQFSNSRSEMNVSTLELGDSALYLCASSLAADETQYFGPGTRLLVL.

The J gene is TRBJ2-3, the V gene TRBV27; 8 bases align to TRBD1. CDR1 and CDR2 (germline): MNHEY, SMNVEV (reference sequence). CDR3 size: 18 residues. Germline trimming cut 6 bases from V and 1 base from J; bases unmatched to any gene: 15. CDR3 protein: CASRPGQVPTRGTDTQYF. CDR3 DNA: TGTGCCAGCAGACCGGGACAGGTTCCCACGCGGGGCACAGATACGCAGTATTTT.

CDR3 DNA: TGTGCCACCAGTGATTTGCGAAGCGGGGGGAGCACAGATACGCAGTATTTT. It specifies CATSDLRSGGSTDTQYF. This chain uses TRBV24-1 with TRBJ2-3; TRBD2 agrees at 9 bases. The germline V gene encodes CDR1 KGHDR and CDR2 SFDVKD. The CDR3 runs 17 residues. Trimming removed 0 bases from V and 0 bases from J; junction bases left unmatched: 3.